This TCR beta chain is from a study of blood T cell repertoires in COVID-19. Study details: Donors in the United States, Italy and Spain gave samples during acute or convalescent COVID-19.

Trimming took 3 bases from V and 1 from J; bases not matched to a gene: 19. The CDR3 consists of 22 residues. Per germline, CDR1 KGHDR and CDR2 SFDVKD. Original processing methods: The authors estimated nucleated cell counts from reference gene primer amplification. Profiling relied on immunoSEQ multiplex PCR, and the TCRdb table lists in-frame clones only, not all of them. D and trimming were read from the DNA, whereas the V and J calls and clone size are those reported in that table. Of 150,000 to 200,000 clones in the sample, around 85% were seen once. This chain connects TRBV24-1 to TRBJ2-1; 11 bases line up with TRBD2. Sequencing was performed on peripheral blood. This TCR came from a human donor with active or convalescent COVID-19. The donor label of this sample is uncertain. The CDR3 bases are TGTGCCACCAGTGATCGGGCGGGGCTAGCGGGGGGTCACCACCTTTCCTACAATGAGCAGTTCTTC. This gives the protein CATSDRAGLAGGHHLSYNEQFF.